Following are 26 T cell receptor beta chains from one sample sequenced in a study of T cells in Graves' hyperthyroidism and ophthalmopathy. Authors of the study amplified TCR beta CDR3 regions from RNA transcripts. The HTBI primer set was used in a first-round RT-PCR of the TCR CDR3. One entry per CDR3 protein, called by TCRdb with MiXCR from the multiplex PCR reads. Among roughly 700,000 distinct CDR3 sequences listed, roughly 17% were seen once. Sequenced sample: blood. Receptors were obtained from a man between 50 and 59 years old with Graves' hyperthyroidism.

This clonotype has at least ten counts. This chain uses TRBV10-2 with TRBJ2-7, with 7 nucleotides matching TRBD2. V lost 3 bases and J lost 3; bases outside the gene matches: 5. Germline CDR1 reads WSHSY; CDR2 reads SAAADI. The CDR3 runs to 14 residues. In DNA form, the CDR3 reads TGCGCCAGCAGTGATCCTGCGGGAGACTACGAGCAGTACTTC. This translates into CASSDPAGDYEQYF.

There are many counts of this clonotype. V and J are TRBV18 and TRBJ2-3, with 13 bases identical to TRBD2. From germline, CDR1 is KGHSH and CDR2 LQKENI. Unmatched junction bases numbered 6, after V lost 3 bases and J lost 3 bases. The CDR3 runs 17 residues. CDR3 in DNA: TGTGCCAGCTCACCTATGGGACTAGCGGGATGGACAGATACGCAGTATTTT. Translated: CASSPMGLAGWTDTQYF.

Comments on this clonotype: This may stem from a read error, because a much larger clone lies one nucleotide away. The rearrangement links TRBV7-6 to TRBJ2-7; weak D call: TRBD2 (6 bases). V was clipped by 0 bases and J by 7 bases, with 13 bases between them. The germline CDR1 and CDR2 sequences are SGHVS and FNYEAQ. The CDR3 is 14 residues long. CDR3 DNA: TGTGCCAGCAGCTTAGCGATGCGGGATAGGGAGCAGTACTTC. This gives the protein CASSLAMRDREQYF.

In this sample, this clonotype turned up many times. This chain uses TRBV6-1 with TRBJ2-7, with a tentative D call TRBD1 (6 bases). Germline assignment: CDR1 MNHNS and CDR2 SASEGT. Trimming left V 6 bases short and J 8 bases short, with 23 bases between. The CDR3 consists of 15 residues. This CDR3 reads CASSPGTKRPFKQYF. The CDR3 bases are TGTGCCAGCAGCCCGGGGACAAAAAGGCCCTTTAAGCAGTACTTC.

V gene TRBV19 combines with J gene TRBJ1-2, with a tentative D call TRBD1 (5 bases). The CDR3 has 16 residues. Germline CDR1 is LNHDA and CDR2 is SQIVND (reference sequence). V was clipped by 3 bases and J by 2 bases, with 16 bases between them. CDR3 in amino acids: CASSISLWGSNYGYTF. In DNA form, the CDR3 reads TGTGCCAGTAGTATTTCCCTCTGGGGGTCCAACTATGGCTACACCTTC.

On this clonotype: Since the CDR3 does not end with the conserved phenylalanine or tryptophan, this likely comes from a read error. The DNA of the CDR3 is TGTGCCAGCAGCTCCCAAACTCCTAGCGCGGAGACCCAGTACGTC. Amino acid sequence: CASSSQTPSAETQYV. The V call is TRBV3-1, the J call TRBJ2-5; D may be TRBD2 (6 bases). Germline V gene sequence: CDR1 LGHDT, CDR2 YNNKEL (reference sequence). Deletions cut 5 bases from V and 5 bases from J, with 18 bases between. The CDR3 loop spans 15 amino acids.

This clonotype was seen more than once but under ten times. The chain recombines TRBV19 with TRBJ2-1; D possibly matches TRBD1 or TRBD2 (5 bases each). V was shortened by 10 bases and J by 8 bases, with 21 bases between the two germline ends. Germline V lookup: CDR1 LNHDA, CDR2 SQIVND (reference sequence). This CDR3 contains 14 residues. The CDR3 is CATARGELEDEQFF. The CDR3 DNA reads as TGTGCCACGGCCCGAGGGGAGTTAGAGGATGAGCAGTTCTTC.

The V gene is TRBV7-9, the J gene TRBJ2-1; TRBD2 might be the D (5 bases). Germline lookup yields CDR1 SEHNR and CDR2 FQNEAQ (reference sequence). The CDR3 consists of 15 residues. Between the trimmed V and J ends, which lost 5 bases and 4 bases, there was a span of 15 bases. CDR3 in DNA: TGTGCCAGCAGCGAGTCGACTAACTCTTACAATGAGCAGTTCTTC. As protein: CASSESTNSYNEQFF.

This clonotype was seen a few times. This chain uses TRBV29-1 with TRBJ1-1; the D gene is possibly TRBD1 (5 bases). CDR3 length: 12 residues. Germline CDR1 is SQVTM and CDR2 is ANQGSEA. Trimming pared 2 bases from V and 11 bases from J, leaving 15 bases between. The DNA for the CDR3 is TGCAGCGTTGAAATGGGGACGGGAGTGGCTTTCTTT. This translates into CSVEMGTGVAFF. The full variable domain, with the rest looked up from reference TRBV29-1 and TRBJ1-1, is SAVISQKPSRDICQRGTSLTIQCQVDSQVTMMFWYRQQPGQSLTLIATANQGSEATYESGFVIDKFPISRPNLTFSTLTVSNMSPEDSSIYLCSVEMGTGVAFFGQGTRLTVV.

The chain recombines TRBV6-2 or TRBV6-3 with TRBJ2-7, with no clear D. V dropped 4 bases and J dropped 2 bases, with 12 bases sitting between them. CDR3 length equals 14 residues. CDR1 MNHEY and CDR2 SVGEGT come from the germline V gene. The CDR3 region is CASSSPRNAYEQYF. Here the CDR3 DNA reads TGTGCCAGCAGTTCGCCTCGGAACGCCTACGAGCAGTACTTC.

This clonotype was recorded at least ten times. J is TRBJ2-7 and V is TRBV2, with D uncertain. Trimming removed 7 bases from V and 2 bases from J, with 15 bases in between. Germline lookup yields CDR1 SNHLY and CDR2 FYNNEI. This CDR3 has 14 residues. CDR3 region: CASKEPGTTYEQYF. Here the CDR3 DNA reads TGTGCCAGCAAGGAGCCAGGAACCACCTACGAGCAGTACTTC.

The rearrangement uses TRBV10-3 and TRBJ2-4; TRBD2 aligns across 8 bases. V was pared by 0 bases and J by 0 bases, with 10 bases of the junction left unmatched. CDR1 and CDR2 (germline): ENHRY, SYGVKD. The CDR3 is 19 amino acids. The CDR3 is CAISESGISGTLAKNIQYF. The CDR3 DNA reads as TGTGCCATCAGTGAGTCGGGTATTAGCGGGACCCTAGCCAAAAACATTCAGTACTTC.

Only a few counts were recorded for this clonotype. The gene calls are TRBV7-8 and TRBJ2-5; a possible D gene is TRBD2 (5 bases). V lost 4 bases and J 11 bases, leaving 23 bases between the germline ends. Looked up from germline, CDR1 is SGHVS and CDR2 is FQNEAQ. The CDR3 is 15 amino acids. The CDR3 coding sequence is TGTGCCAGCAGCTCCGGCGGGCCTCAAACTGGTTTTCAGTACTTC. Translation: CASSSGGPQTGFQYF.

This clonotype was seen ten or more times. V is TRBV20-1 and J is TRBJ1-2; D possibly corresponds to TRBD1 (5 bases). The CDR3 is 12 amino acids. CDR1 and CDR2 (germline): DFQATT, SNEGSKA (reference sequence). The germline V and J ends were trimmed by 1 base and 6 bases, with 9 bases remaining between them. Written as DNA, the CDR3 is TGCAGTGCTAGAGGGGGAGGGGATGGCTACACCTTC. Translating it yields CSARGGGDGYTF.

This clonotype was recorded many times. J is TRBJ2-3 and V is TRBV2; no clear D. Trimming removed 6 bases at V and 2 bases at J, with 18 bases between. The germline V gene has CDR1 SNHLY and CDR2 FYNNEI. The CDR3 has 16 amino acids. This CDR3 reads CASRDGPKFYTDTQYF. CDR3 nucleotide sequence: TGTGCCAGCAGGGATGGACCTAAATTTTACACAGATACGCAGTATTTT.

This clonotype was observed at least ten times. This rearrangement joins TRBV7-2 to TRBJ1-5; D is unresolved. V was shortened by 1 base and J by 1 base, with 14 bases between the two germline ends. Germline lookup yields CDR1 SGHTA and CDR2 FQGNSA. The CDR3 is 17 amino acids. The DNA of the CDR3 is TGTGCCAGCAGCTTAGGTTTAAACAGTCAAAGCAATCAGCCCCAGCATTTT. It yields the protein CASSLGLNSQSNQPQHF. Using reference TRBV7-2 and TRBJ1-5 for the parts outside the CDR3, the full variable domain is GAGVSQSPSNKVTEKGKDVELRCDPISGHTALYWYRQSLGQGLEFLIYFQGNSAPDKSGLPSDRFSAERTGGSVSTLTIQRTQQEDSAVYLCASSLGLNSQSNQPQHFGDGTRLSIL.

This clonotype was picked up a small number of times. V usage is TRBV7-8 and J usage is TRBJ2-3; 7 positions agree with TRBD1. The J segment lost 2 bases and the V segment lost 2 bases, leaving 10 bases of the junction unmatched. Germline lookup yields CDR1 SGHVS and CDR2 FQNEAQ. This CDR3 spans 17 amino acids. The CDR3 sequence is CASSLPRTGRYTDTQYF. CDR3 DNA: TGTGCCAGCAGCTTACCCCGGACAGGCCGTTACACAGATACGCAGTATTTT.

The rearrangement links TRBV2 to TRBJ2-3; D possibly corresponds to TRBD1 (6 bases). The V and J ends lost 6 bases and 2 bases respectively, with 9 bases between them. Germline V gene lookup returns CDR1 SNHLY and CDR2 FYNNEI. The length of the CDR3 is 13 residues. The CDR3 DNA reads as TGTGCCAGCAGGGACAGTGCCACAGATACGCAGTATTTT. Amino acid sequence: CASRDSATDTQYF.

The chain uses TRBV5-1 and TRBJ1-1; D possibly corresponds to TRBD1 (5 bases). V was shortened by 3 bases and J by 3 bases, with 18 bases between the two germline ends. This CDR3 has 16 residues. Per the germline V gene, CDR1 is SGHRS and CDR2 is YFSETQ. In nucleotides, the CDR3 is TGCGCCAGCAGCTGGTTGGGGGACCCTCCGTACACTGAAGCTTTCTTT. Protein product: CASSWLGDPPYTEAFF.

This clonotype was picked up many times. This sequence joins TRBV11-2 and TRBJ2-3, with D perhaps being TRBD1 or TRBD2 (5 bases each). This CDR3 has 15 residues. CDR1 and CDR2 from the germline V gene are SGHAT and FQNNGV. Trimming stripped 6 bases from V and 7 bases from J, with 20 bases between. This CDR3 is CASRDLTGSGHTQYF. The CDR3 DNA sequence: TGTGCCAGCAGGGATCTAACGGGTTCGGGGCATACGCAGTATTTT.

The table lists this clonotype with many counts. V and J are TRBV2 and TRBJ2-1, with 8 bases fitting TRBD2. V was clipped by 3 bases and J by 2 bases; unmatched bases: 6. There are 16 residues in the CDR3. The germline V gene has CDR1 SNHLY and CDR2 FYNNEI. The CDR3 DNA follows: TGTGCCAGCAGTGAGCGAAGCGGGAGTACCTACAATGAGCAGTTCTTC. Encoded protein: CASSERSGSTYNEQFF.

This clonotype appeared a few times. V gene TRBV7-9 combines with J gene TRBJ1-2; 9 bases line up with TRBD1. V was pared by 6 bases and J by 4 bases, with 15 bases of the junction left unmatched. Germline assignment: CDR1 SEHNR and CDR2 FQNEAQ (reference sequence). The CDR3 spans 17 residues. DNA of the CDR3: TGTGCCAGCAGTCGGCCGGGACAGGGAGTTCGAGTCTATGGCTACACCTTC. This gives the protein CASSRPGQGVRVYGYTF.

This clonotype was recorded at least ten times. The chain is built from TRBV2 and TRBJ2-7, with D perhaps given as TRBD1 or TRBD2 (5 bases each). Germline V lookup: CDR1 SNHLY, CDR2 FYNNEI. The V gene lost 5 bases and the J gene lost 0 bases, with 14 bases spanning the gap. The CDR3 runs 15 residues. CDR3 coding DNA: TGTGCCAGCAGTTCGCTACGGGACGACTCCTACGAGCAGTACTTC. As protein: CASSSLRDDSYEQYF.

This clonotype was counted many times. The V gene is TRBV27, the J gene TRBJ2-1; 10 bases fit TRBD1. CDR1 MNHEY and CDR2 SMNVEV come from the germline V gene (reference sequence). V was pared by 2 bases and J by 4 bases, with 2 bases of the junction left unmatched. The CDR3 spans 15 residues. The DNA for the CDR3 is TGTGCCAGCAGTTTACCGGGACAGGGGTACAATGAGCAGTTCTTC. It specifies CASSLPGQGYNEQFF.

The chain couples TRBV7-9 to TRBJ1-4; 8 positions agree with TRBD1. This CDR3 is 15 amino acids long. The V segment lost 5 bases and the J segment 3 bases; nucleotides outside the gene matches: 5. Germline CDR1 and CDR2: SEHNR and FQNEAQ (reference sequence). CDR3 amino acids: CASSPVTGANEKLFF. The CDR3 coding sequence is TGTGCCAGCAGCCCGGTGACAGGGGCTAATGAAAAACTGTTTTTT.

This clonotype has a handful of counts. This chain joins TRBV11-2 and TRBJ2-7, with 13 bases matching TRBD2. The CDR3 spans 18 residues. Germline V gene sequence: CDR1 SGHAT, CDR2 FQNNGV. V shed 3 bases, J shed 1 base, and the junction held 9 bases outside the gene matches. The CDR3 loop reads CASSFPYLLAGGSYEQYF. The CDR3 DNA sequence: TGTGCCAGCAGCTTCCCGTACTTACTAGCGGGAGGGTCCTACGAGCAGTACTTC.